What follows are 5 T cell receptor beta chains derived from one specimen sequenced in a study of OX40 agonist ivuxolimab in advanced cancers. Here immunoSEQ multiplex PCR was the method, and the copy in TCRdb shows in-frame clones only, minus some. The data contain some 45,000 clones, approximately 80% of them singletons. Sequencing used CD4+ or CD8+ T cells sorted from blood, obtained in a trial of the OX40 agonist ivuxolimab. These receptors all come from an adult with an advanced solid tumor such as melanoma, head and neck, liver or kidney cancer.

The rearrangement uses TRBV28 and TRBJ1-2, with D possibly TRBD1 on 6 matching bases. Germline CDR1 is MDHEN and CDR2 is SYDVKM. V was cut by 4 bases and J by 10 bases, with 22 bases left in between. The CDR3 length is 15 residues. CDR3 DNA sequence: TGTGCCAGCAGTTACCCCCCGGGACACGGAAATCTCTACACCTTC. It encodes CASSYPPGHGNLYTF.

The chain combines TRBV7-2 with TRBJ1-4; 9 bases align to TRBD1. Germline CDR1 reads SGHTA; CDR2 reads FQGNSA. The junction had 4 bases not matched to a gene; V was cut back by 4 bases and J by 7 bases. The CDR3 is 14 residues long. The CDR3 nucleotides are TGTGCCAGCAGCTACAGGGGGCGTAGTGAAAAACTGTTTTTT. The encoded protein is CASSYRGRSEKLFF.

This clone showed up just once. The chain couples TRBV29-1 to TRBJ2-5; D gene unclear. V was trimmed by 5 bases and J by 0 bases, leaving 7 bases between them. The CDR3 runs 12 residues. The germline V gene has CDR1 SQVTM and CDR2 ANQGSEA. In DNA form, the CDR3 reads TGCAGCGTTAGAGGATACCAAGAGACCCAGTACTTC. Encoded protein: CSVRGYQETQYF.

The CDR3 region has the DNA TGTGCCAGCAGTGCCGGGGCAAGAGGAAACACCATATATTTT. Protein sequence: CASSAGARGNTIYF. J is TRBJ1-3 and V is TRBV6-1; a possible D gene is TRBD1 (5 bases). CDR1 and CDR2 from the germline V gene are MNHNS and SASEGT. The V end lost 4 bases, the J end lost 4 bases, and 11 bases lay between the germline ends. This CDR3 contains 14 residues.

The CDR3 DNA is TGTGCCAGTCACCAATATAGCAATCAGCCCCAGCATTTT. This codes for CASHQYSNQPQHF. The rearrangement links TRBV2 to TRBJ1-5; D gene unclear. The germline CDR1 and CDR2 sequences are SNHLY and FYNNEI. V dropped 9 bases and J dropped 0 bases, with 9 bases sitting between them. The CDR3 has 13 residues.